The next 21 T cell receptor beta chains were all read from a single sample in a study of blood T cells in healthy people across ages. Combining a sample-barcoded 5' primer with a J-beta primer mix, a second PCR ran for 7 to 11 cycles. Each CDR3 protein is one row after TCRdb ran MiXCR on the 5' RACE reads. The data show fewer than 750,000 distinct CDR3 sequences, 40% to 55% seen once. The sample taken for sequencing was blood. Receptor source: an elderly man in good health.

The V and J genes are TRBV27 and TRBJ1-5; no clear D. CDR3 length equals 14 residues. V was clipped by 3 bases and J by 2 bases, with 8 bases between them. The germline CDR1 and CDR2 sequences are MNHEY and SMNVEV (reference sequence). The CDR3 loop reads CASSFVFGNQPQHF. CDR3 coding DNA: TGTGCCAGCAGTTTCGTTTTTGGCAATCAGCCCCAGCATTTT.

Concerning this clonotype itself: Because it lacks the conserved phenylalanine or tryptophan at the end, this CDR3 is likely a read error. The rearrangement joins TRBV7-9 to TRBJ2-3; 9 bases map to TRBD1. The V gene's germline CDR1 is SEHNR and CDR2 FQNEAQ (reference sequence). CDR3 length equals 13 residues. The V gene end was trimmed by 5 bases and the J gene end by 5 bases; junction bases not matched to a gene: 2. The CDR3 region is CASSPTGGDTQYY. CDR3 nucleotide sequence: TGTGCCAGCAGCCCGACAGGGGGAGATACGCAGTATTAT.

This clonotype was found a few times. The chain has TRBV11-2 and TRBJ2-1; D unclear. Trimming shortened V by 6 bases and J by 10 bases, and 10 bases separated the two germline ends. CDR3 length equals 11 residues. The germline V gene has CDR1 SGHAT and CDR2 FQNNGV. The CDR3 here is CASRNTGEQFF. CDR3 DNA: TGTGCCAGCAGGAATACTGGGGAGCAGTTCTTC.

This clonotype showed up just a few times. The chain couples TRBV3-1 to TRBJ2-1, with no clear D. The CDR3 has 17 residues. Trimming removed 4 bases from V and 2 bases from J, with 18 bases in between. Germline V gives CDR1 LGHDT, CDR2 YNNKEL (reference sequence). CDR3 nucleotides: TGTGCCAGCAGCCCCTTAGGAACCGTTGGCGCCTACAATGAGCAGTTCTTC. Translation gives CASSPLGTVGAYNEQFF.

V and J are TRBV15 and TRBJ2-1; no firm D call. Germline loops: CDR1 LNHNV, CDR2 YYDKDF (reference sequence). V was cut by 4 bases and J by 6 bases, with 10 bases left in between. CDR3 length: 13 amino acids. CDR3 in amino acids: CATSKDSVNEQFF. The CDR3 DNA reads TGTGCCACCAGCAAAGATTCGGTCAATGAGCAGTTCTTC.

The chain has TRBV24-1 and TRBJ2-5; possibly TRBD2 for D (5 bases). Germline V gene data show CDR1 as KGHDR and CDR2 as SFDVKD. V was trimmed by 9 bases and J by 2 bases, leaving 15 bases between them. This CDR3 comprises 14 residues. The CDR3 spells CATGANGEQETQYF. DNA for the CDR3: TGTGCCACCGGAGCGAACGGGGAACAAGAGACCCAGTACTTC.

The rearrangement uses TRBV20-1 and TRBJ2-1; D possibly corresponds to TRBD2 (6 bases). The CDR3 is 14 amino acids. Germline V gene sequence: CDR1 DFQATT, CDR2 SNEGSKA (reference sequence). V gave up 6 bases and J gave up 3 bases, with 15 bases separating them. The CDR3 bases are TGCAGTGCGGCGGGATCGGGTTTCTACAATGAGCAGTTCTTC. This encodes CSAAGSGFYNEQFF.

This chain joins TRBV7-2 and TRBJ2-4; D tentatively reads TRBD1 or TRBD2 (6 bases each). The V end was cut by 1 base, the J end by 5 bases, with 12 bases between. The germline gives CDR1 SGHTA, CDR2 FQGNSA. This CDR3 spans 15 amino acids. Here the CDR3 DNA reads TGTGCCAGCAGCTTAGGGGGTAGGGGGGAAAACATTCAGTACTTC. This encodes CASSLGGRGENIQYF.

This clonotype was counted between two and nine times. The chain joins TRBV27 to TRBJ1-2; TRBD1 matches at 7 bases. The J segment lost 8 bases and the V segment lost 4 bases, leaving 7 bases of the junction unmatched. CDR1 and CDR2 (germline): MNHEY, SMNVEV (reference sequence). This CDR3 comprises 13 residues. The CDR3 here is CASSWTGLGGYTF. CDR3 DNA sequence: TGTGCCAGCAGTTGGACAGGCCTAGGAGGCTACACCTTC.

The chain has TRBV7-2 and TRBJ2-7; tentative D call: TRBD2 (5 bases). Germline assignment: CDR1 SGHTA and CDR2 FQGNSA. V dropped 1 base and J dropped 7 bases, with 11 bases sitting between them. The CDR3 is 13 amino acids. CDR3 nucleotides: TGTGCCAGCAGCTTAGGAGGCGGGCAGGAGCAGTACTTC. Amino acids: CASSLGGGQEQYF.

This clonotype has only one observation. The chain carries TRBV6-6 and TRBJ1-5, with TRBD1 identical over 8 bases. The CDR3 is 14 amino acids. After removal of 2 bases from V and 6 bases from J, the junction contained 3 bases not matched to a gene. CDR1 is MNHNY and CDR2 is SVGAGI in the germline V gene (reference sequence). The CDR3: CASSYPTGGQPQHF. CDR3 sequence (DNA): TGTGCCAGCAGTTACCCCACAGGGGGTCAGCCCCAGCATTTT.

This clonotype was counted ten times or more. The chain combines TRBV6-6 with TRBJ2-7; D may be TRBD1 (5 bases). CDR1 MNHNY and CDR2 SVGAGI come from the germline V gene (reference sequence). CDR3 size: 11 residues. V lost 7 bases and J 5 bases, leaving 9 bases between the germline ends. The CDR3 bases are TGTGCCAGCACAGGGTCCCACGAGCAGTACTTC. This encodes CASTGSHEQYF.

There are a few counts of this clonotype. This chain connects TRBV20-1 to TRBJ1-2, with D unclear. CDR1 and CDR2 (germline): DFQATT, SNEGSKA (reference sequence). This CDR3 comprises 16 residues. The V end was cut by 2 bases, the J end by 1 base, with 17 bases between. The CDR3 protein is CSARSLQRSVNYGYTF. Written as DNA, the CDR3 is TGCAGTGCTAGATCCCTACAGCGTTCCGTTAACTATGGCTACACCTTC.

A few counts support this clonotype. The rearrangement links TRBV25-1 to TRBJ2-3; no clear D. CDR1 and CDR2 (germline): MGHDK, SYGVNS. The CDR3 is 13 residues long. The V and J ends lost 5 bases and 3 bases respectively, with 9 bases between them. The chain's CDR3 is CASSRGATDTQYF. CDR3 DNA: TGTGCCAGCAGTCGTGGAGCGACAGATACGCAGTATTTT. The whole variable domain, remainder taken from reference TRBV25-1 and TRBJ2-3, is EADIYQTPRYLVIGTGKKITLECSQTMGHDKMYWYQQDPGMELHLIHYSYGVNSTEKGDLSSESTVSRIRTEHFPLTLESARPSHTSQYLCASSRGATDTQYFGPGTRLTVL.

This clonotype was seen only a few times. The chain has TRBV9 and TRBJ2-3; possibly TRBD2 for D (6 bases). This CDR3 has 11 residues. CDR1 is SGDLS and CDR2 is YYNGEE in the germline V gene. The V and J ends lost 4 bases and 7 bases respectively, with 7 bases between them. The CDR3 loop is CASSRENTQYF. As DNA, the CDR3 is TGTGCCAGCAGCCGGGAGAATACGCAGTATTTT. The whole variable domain, filled in from reference TRBV9 and TRBJ2-3, reads DSGVTQTPKHLITATGQRVTLRCSPRSGDLSVYWYQQSLDQGLQFLIQYYNGEERAKGNILERFSAQQFPDLHSELNLSSLELGDSALYFCASSRENTQYFGPGTRLTVL.

The chain recombines TRBV5-1 with TRBJ1-1, with D possibly matching TRBD1 (6 bases). The CDR3 length is 16 residues. The germline CDR1 and CDR2 sequences are SGHRS and YFSETQ. Trimming shortened V by 4 bases and J by 2 bases, and 18 bases separated the two germline ends. The DNA for the CDR3 is TGCGCCAGCAGCATCACCACACAGGGCTCCAACACTGAAGCTTTCTTT. Its translation: CASSITTQGSNTEAFF.

The chain has TRBV20-1 and TRBJ2-1; TRBD2 is a possible D gene (7 bases). The V gene's germline CDR1 is DFQATT and CDR2 SNEGSKA (reference sequence). Trimming shortened V by 3 bases and J by 3 bases, and 18 bases separated the two germline ends. The CDR3 contains 16 residues. CDR3 sequence reads: CSASRGTTGFYNEQFF. Written as DNA, the CDR3 is TGCAGTGCTAGTAGGGGGACTACCGGATTCTACAATGAGCAGTTCTTC.

The rearrangement links TRBV12-3 or TRBV12-4 to TRBJ2-5, with D possibly TRBD2 on 5 matching bases. The CDR3 runs to 11 residues. V dropped 4 bases and J dropped 11 bases, with 11 bases sitting between them. Here the CDR3 reads CASSSYGEQYF. CDR3 DNA: TGTGCCAGCAGTTCGTACGGGGAGCAGTACTTC.

This chain connects TRBV5-1 to TRBJ2-1; maybe TRBD2 (6 bases). Germline V lookup: CDR1 SGHRS, CDR2 YFSETQ. The CDR3 length is 16 residues. V was trimmed by 4 bases and J by 4 bases, leaving 18 bases between them. DNA for the CDR3: TGCGCCAGCAGCCCCTGGCCGGGGGAAGCATACAATGAGCAGTTCTTC. Protein sequence: CASSPWPGEAYNEQFF.

Note on this clonotype: A read error is possible here, since a much larger clone lies one base away. This chain uses TRBV7-9 with TRBJ1-2; tentative D call: TRBD1 (6 bases). The germline V gene has CDR1 SEHNR and CDR2 FQNEAQ (reference sequence). The CDR3 totals 14 residues. CDR3 sequence: CASSGDTGLDGSTF. CDR3 nucleotides: TGTGCCAGCAGCGGGGACACAGGTCTGGATGGCTCCACCTTC. Filled out from reference TRBV7-9 and TRBJ1-2, the complete variable domain reads DTGVSQNPRHKITKRGQNVTFRCDPISEHNRLYWYRQTLGQGPEFLTYFQNEAQLEKSRLLSDRFSAERPKGSFSTLEIQRTEQGDSAMYLCASSGDTGLDGSTFGSGTRLTVV.

The rearrangement joins TRBV24-1 to TRBJ1-1; tentative D call: TRBD1 (5 bases). Per germline, CDR1 KGHDR and CDR2 SFDVKD. Trimming stripped 5 bases from V and 8 bases from J, with 8 bases between. This CDR3 spans 11 amino acids. CDR3 DNA sequence: TGTGCCACCAGTGCGCAGGGCGAAGCTTTCTTT. Translating gives CATSAQGEAFF.